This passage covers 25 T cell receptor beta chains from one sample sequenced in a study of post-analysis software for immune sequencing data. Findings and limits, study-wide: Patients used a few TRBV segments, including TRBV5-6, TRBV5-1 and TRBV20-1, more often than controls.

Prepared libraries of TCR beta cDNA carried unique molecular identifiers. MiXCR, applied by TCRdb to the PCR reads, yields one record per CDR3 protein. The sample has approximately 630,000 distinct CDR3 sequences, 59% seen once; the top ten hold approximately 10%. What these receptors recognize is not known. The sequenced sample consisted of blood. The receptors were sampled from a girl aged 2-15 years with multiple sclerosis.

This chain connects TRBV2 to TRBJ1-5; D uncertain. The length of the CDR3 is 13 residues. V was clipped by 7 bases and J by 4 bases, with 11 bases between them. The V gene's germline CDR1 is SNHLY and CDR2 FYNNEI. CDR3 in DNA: TGTGCCAGCACAAGTGGTCTTAATCAGCCCCAGCATTTT. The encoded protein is CASTSGLNQPQHF.

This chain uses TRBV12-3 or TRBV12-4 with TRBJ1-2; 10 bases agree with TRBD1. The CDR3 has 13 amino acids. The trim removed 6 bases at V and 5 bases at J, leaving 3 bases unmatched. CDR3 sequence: CASSTDRGYGYTF. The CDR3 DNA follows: TGTGCCAGCAGCACGGACAGGGGGTATGGCTACACCTTC.

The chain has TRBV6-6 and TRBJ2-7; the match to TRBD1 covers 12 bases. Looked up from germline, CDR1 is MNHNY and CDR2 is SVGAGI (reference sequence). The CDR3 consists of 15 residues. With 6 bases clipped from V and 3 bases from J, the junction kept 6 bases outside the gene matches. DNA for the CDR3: TGTGCCAGCAGGCGGGGACAGGGGGCGATCTACGAGCAGTACTTC. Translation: CASRRGQGAIYEQYF.

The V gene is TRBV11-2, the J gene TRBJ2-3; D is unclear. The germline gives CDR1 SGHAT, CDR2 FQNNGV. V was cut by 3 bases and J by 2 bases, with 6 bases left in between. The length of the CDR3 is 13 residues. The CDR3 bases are TGTGCCAGCAGCTTTCTATTCACAGATACGCAGTATTTT. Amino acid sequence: CASSFLFTDTQYF.

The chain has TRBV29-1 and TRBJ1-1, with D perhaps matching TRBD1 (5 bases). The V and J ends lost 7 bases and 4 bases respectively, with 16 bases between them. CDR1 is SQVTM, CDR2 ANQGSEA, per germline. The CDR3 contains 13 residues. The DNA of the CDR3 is TGCAGCGGACTAGACAGAGGTGGCACTGAAGCTTTCTTT. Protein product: CSGLDRGGTEAFF.

CDR3 sequence reads: CASSRPGAYEQYF. The CDR3 coding sequence is TGTGCCAGCAGCCGACCCGGGGCCTACGAGCAGTACTTC. J is TRBJ2-7 and V is TRBV3-1; TRBD2 is a possible D gene (5 bases). The CDR3 is made up of 13 amino acids. Per germline, CDR1 LGHDT and CDR2 YNNKEL (reference sequence). V was trimmed by 4 bases and J by 2 bases, leaving 9 bases between them.

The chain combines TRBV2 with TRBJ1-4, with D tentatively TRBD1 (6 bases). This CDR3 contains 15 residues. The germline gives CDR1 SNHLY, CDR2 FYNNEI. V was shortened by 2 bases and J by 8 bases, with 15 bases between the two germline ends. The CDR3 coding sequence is TGTGCCAGCAGTGAACTGACCCAGGGGCAGGAAAAACTGTTTTTT. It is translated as CASSELTQGQEKLFF.

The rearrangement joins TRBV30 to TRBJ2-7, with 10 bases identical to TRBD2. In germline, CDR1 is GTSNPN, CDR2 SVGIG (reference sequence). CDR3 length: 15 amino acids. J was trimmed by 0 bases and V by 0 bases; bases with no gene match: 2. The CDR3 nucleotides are TGTGCCTGGAGTGTACGGACTAGCGGCTCCTACGAGCAGTACTTC. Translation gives CAWSVRTSGSYEQYF.

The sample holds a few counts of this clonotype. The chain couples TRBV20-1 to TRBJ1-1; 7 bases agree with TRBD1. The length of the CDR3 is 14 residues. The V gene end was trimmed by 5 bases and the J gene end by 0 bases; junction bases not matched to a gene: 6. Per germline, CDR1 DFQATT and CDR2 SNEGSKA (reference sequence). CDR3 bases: TGCAGTGCTTACACAGGGGTCATGAACACTGAAGCTTTCTTT. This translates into CSAYTGVMNTEAFF.

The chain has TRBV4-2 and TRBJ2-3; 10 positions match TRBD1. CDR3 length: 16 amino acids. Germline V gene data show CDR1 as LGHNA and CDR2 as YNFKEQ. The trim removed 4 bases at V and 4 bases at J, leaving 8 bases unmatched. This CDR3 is CASSLLRQGAPDTQYF. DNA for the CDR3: TGTGCCAGCAGCCTCCTGAGACAGGGGGCCCCAGATACGCAGTATTTT.

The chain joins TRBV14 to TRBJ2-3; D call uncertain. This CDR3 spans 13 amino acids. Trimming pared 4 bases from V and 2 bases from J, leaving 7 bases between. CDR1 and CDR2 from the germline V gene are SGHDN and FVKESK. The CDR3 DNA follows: TGTGCCAGCAGCCCCAAATTCACAGATACGCAGTATTTT. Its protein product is CASSPKFTDTQYF.

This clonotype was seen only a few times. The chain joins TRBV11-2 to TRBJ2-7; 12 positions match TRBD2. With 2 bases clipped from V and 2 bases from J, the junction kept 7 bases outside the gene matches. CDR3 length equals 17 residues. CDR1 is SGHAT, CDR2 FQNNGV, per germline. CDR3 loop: CASSLRLAGGQPYEQYF. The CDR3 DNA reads TGTGCCAGCAGCTTAAGGCTAGCGGGAGGGCAACCCTACGAGCAGTACTTC. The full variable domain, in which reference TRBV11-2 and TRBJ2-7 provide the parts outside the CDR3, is EAGVAQSPRYKIIEKRQSVAFWCNPISGHATLYWYQQILGQGPKLLIQFQNNGVVDDSQLPKDRFSAERLKGVDSTLKIQPAKLEDSAVYLCASSLRLAGGQPYEQYFGPGTRLTVT.

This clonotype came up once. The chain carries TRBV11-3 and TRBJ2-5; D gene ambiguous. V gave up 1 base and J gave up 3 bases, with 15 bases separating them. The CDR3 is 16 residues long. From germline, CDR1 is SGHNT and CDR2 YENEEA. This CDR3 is CASSLARFRPEETQYF. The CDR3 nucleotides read TGTGCCAGCAGCTTAGCGAGATTCCGCCCGGAAGAGACCCAGTACTTC.

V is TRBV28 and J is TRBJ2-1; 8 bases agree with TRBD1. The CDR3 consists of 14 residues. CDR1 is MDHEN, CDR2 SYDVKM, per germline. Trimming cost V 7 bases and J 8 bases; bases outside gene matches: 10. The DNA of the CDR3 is TGTGCCAGCATGACAGGGGCTGCAGGCGATGAGCAGTTCTTC. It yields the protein CASMTGAAGDEQFF. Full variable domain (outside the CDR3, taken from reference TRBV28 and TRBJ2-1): DVKVTQSSRYLVKRTGEKVFLECVQDMDHENMFWYRQDPGLGLRLIYFSYDVKMKEKGDIPEGYSVSREKKERFSLILESASTNQTSMYLCASMTGAAGDEQFFGPGTRLTVL.

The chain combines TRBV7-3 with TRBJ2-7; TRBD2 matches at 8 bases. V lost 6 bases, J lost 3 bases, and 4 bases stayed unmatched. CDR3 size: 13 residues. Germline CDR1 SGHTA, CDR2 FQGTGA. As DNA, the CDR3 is TGTGCCAGCAGTCGGGGGGGCCTCTACGAGCAGTACTTC. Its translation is CASSRGGLYEQYF.

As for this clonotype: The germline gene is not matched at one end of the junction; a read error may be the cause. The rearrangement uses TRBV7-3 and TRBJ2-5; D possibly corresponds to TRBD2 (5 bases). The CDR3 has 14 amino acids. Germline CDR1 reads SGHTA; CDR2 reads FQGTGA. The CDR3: CASSHSANQEAQYF. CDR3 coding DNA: TGTGCCAGCAGCCATAGCGCCAATCAAGAGGCCCAGTACTTC.

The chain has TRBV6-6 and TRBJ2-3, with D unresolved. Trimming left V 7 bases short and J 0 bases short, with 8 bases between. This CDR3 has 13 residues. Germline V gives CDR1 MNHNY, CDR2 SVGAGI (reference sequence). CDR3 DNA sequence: TGTGCCAGCACGACGGATAGCACAGATACGCAGTATTTT. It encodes CASTTDSTDTQYF.

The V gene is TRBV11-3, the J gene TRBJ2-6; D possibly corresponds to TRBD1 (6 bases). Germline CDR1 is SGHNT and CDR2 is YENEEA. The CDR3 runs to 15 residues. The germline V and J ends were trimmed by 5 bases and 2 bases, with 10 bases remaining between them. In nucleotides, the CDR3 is TGTGCCAGCAGCGCCCAGGGGACTGGGGCCAACGTCCTGACTTTC. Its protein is CASSAQGTGANVLTF.

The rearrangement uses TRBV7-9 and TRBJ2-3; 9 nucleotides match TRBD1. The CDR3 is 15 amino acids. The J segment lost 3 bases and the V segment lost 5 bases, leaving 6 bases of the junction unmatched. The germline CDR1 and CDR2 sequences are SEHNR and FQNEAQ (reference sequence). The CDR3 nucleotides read TGTGCCAGCAGCCCTTTGGGACAGGGTACAGATACGCAGTATTTT. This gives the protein CASSPLGQGTDTQYF.

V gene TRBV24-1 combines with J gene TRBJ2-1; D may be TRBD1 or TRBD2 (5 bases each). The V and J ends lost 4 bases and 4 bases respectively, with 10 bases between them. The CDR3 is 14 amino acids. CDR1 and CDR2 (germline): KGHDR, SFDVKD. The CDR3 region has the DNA TGTGCCACCAGTGAGTCGGGACCGTACAATGAGCAGTTCTTC. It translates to CATSESGPYNEQFF.

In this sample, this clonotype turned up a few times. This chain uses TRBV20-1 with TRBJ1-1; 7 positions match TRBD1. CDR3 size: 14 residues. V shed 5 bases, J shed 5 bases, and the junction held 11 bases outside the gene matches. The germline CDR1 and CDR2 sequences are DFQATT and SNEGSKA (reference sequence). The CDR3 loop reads CSALPLAGGTEAFF. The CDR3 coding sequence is TGCAGTGCTCTGCCCCTGGCAGGGGGTACTGAAGCTTTCTTT.

The DNA for the CDR3 is TGTGCCAGCAGTTACTCGACTAGCGGATCCACGCACGAGCAGTACTTC. Encoded protein: CASSYSTSGSTHEQYF. The chain combines TRBV6-6 with TRBJ2-5, with 9 positions matching TRBD2. The J call may be mistaken, given a closer DNA end match to TRBJ2-7. Germline CDR1 MNHNY, CDR2 SVGAGI (reference sequence). The CDR3 runs 16 residues.

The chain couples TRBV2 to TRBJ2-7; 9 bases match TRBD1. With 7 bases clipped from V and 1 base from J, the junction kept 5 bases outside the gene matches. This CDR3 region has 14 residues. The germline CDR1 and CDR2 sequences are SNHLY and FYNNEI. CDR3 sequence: CASKLTGGSYEQYF. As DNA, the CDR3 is TGTGCCAGCAAGTTGACAGGGGGATCCTACGAGCAGTACTTC.

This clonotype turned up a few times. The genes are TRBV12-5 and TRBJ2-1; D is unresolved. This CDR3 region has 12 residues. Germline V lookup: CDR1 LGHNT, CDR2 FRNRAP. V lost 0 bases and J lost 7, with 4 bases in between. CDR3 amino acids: CASGLVRNEQFF. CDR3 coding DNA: TGTGCTAGTGGTTTGGTACGTAATGAGCAGTTCTTC.

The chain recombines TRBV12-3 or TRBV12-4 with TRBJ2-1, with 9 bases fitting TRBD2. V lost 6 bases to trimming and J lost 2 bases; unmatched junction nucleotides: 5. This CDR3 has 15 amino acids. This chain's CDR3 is CASSRAGGTYNEQFF. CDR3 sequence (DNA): TGTGCCAGCAGCCGAGCGGGAGGAACCTACAATGAGCAGTTCTTC.